The present entry profiles one TCR beta chain with its context. As yet, its antigen is unknown. The sample comes from a study of T cell responses to AZD1222 COVID-19 vaccine. Study-level results: Only a handful of AZD1222 recipients tested seropositive at baseline.

CDR1 is SGHRS and CDR2 is YFSETQ in the germline V gene. The CDR3 totals 13 residues. Between the trimmed V and J ends, which lost 2 bases and 6 bases, there was a span of 11 bases. Clones were read by immunoSEQ multiplex PCR, and TCRdb kept only the in-frame ones, dropping some. The profile covers 43,000 or so clones, with about 92% appearing a single time and roughly 35% taken by the ten largest. Sequenced here: peripheral blood, sampled 28 days after the second AZD1222 dose. This receptor was identified in an adult who received the AZD1222 COVID-19 vaccine. The chain couples TRBV5-1 to TRBJ1-1, with D tentatively TRBD1 (5 bases). CDR3 sequence (DNA): TGCGCCAGCAGCTTTGCCGGGACCCCTGAAGCTTTCTTT. Translating gives CASSFAGTPEAFF.